The 17 T cell receptor beta chains below all came from one sample that was sequenced in a study of blood T cell repertoires in COVID-19. The table came from immunoSEQ multiplex PCR; TCRdb's copy has only in-frame clones and leaves some out. The data show hundreds of thousands of clones, 70% to 90% seen once. Sample: peripheral blood. The receptors were sampled from a woman aged 18-30 years who had recovered from COVID-19.

The J gene is TRBJ1-2, the V gene TRBV28, with TRBD1 identical over 8 bases. With V trimmed by 6 bases and J by 2 bases, 8 bases remained unmatched. The CDR3 loop spans 15 amino acids. Per the germline V gene, CDR1 is MDHEN and CDR2 is SYDVKM. In DNA, the CDR3 is TGTGCCAGCAGCCTATTGCGGACAGGGAACTATGGCTACACCTTC. Translated, it gives CASSLLRTGNYGYTF.

The CDR3 spells CSASSPRGYGYTF. The CDR3 DNA reads TGCAGTGCTAGTTCTCCCCGCGGATATGGCTACACCTTC. The gene calls are TRBV20-1 and TRBJ1-2, with unresolved D. Trimming pared 3 bases from V and 5 bases from J, leaving 13 bases between. The germline V gene encodes CDR1 DFQATT and CDR2 SNEGSKA (reference sequence). This CDR3 is 13 amino acids long.

This CDR3 reads CASSKTSSGTDTQYF. The CDR3 DNA sequence: TGTGCCAGCAGCAAAACTAGCAGCGGCACAGATACGCAGTATTTT. V usage is TRBV7-3 and J usage is TRBJ2-3, with D perhaps matching TRBD2 (6 bases). Germline assignment: CDR1 SGHTA and CDR2 FQGTGA. V was clipped by 5 bases and J by 1 base, with 13 bases between them. The CDR3 spans 15 residues.

The V call is TRBV27, the J call TRBJ2-1; 7 positions match TRBD2. The CDR3 totals 16 residues. The V gene's germline CDR1 is MNHEY and CDR2 SMNVEV (reference sequence). With V trimmed by 5 bases and J by 0 bases, 7 bases remained unmatched. The CDR3 region is CASSLSSGPSYNEQFF. The CDR3 coding sequence is TGTGCCAGCAGTCTCTCTAGCGGTCCCTCCTACAATGAGCAGTTCTTC.

This clone was counted between two and nine times. One end of the junction varies from germline; a read error may be responsible. The chain has TRBV30 and TRBJ2-7; D perhaps matches TRBD1 (6 bases). Per germline, CDR1 GTSNPN and CDR2 SVGIG (reference sequence). This CDR3 spans 10 amino acids. The CDR3 is CAWWNRDMTF. CDR3 nucleotides: TGTGCCTGGTGGAACCGGGACATGACATTC. The whole variable domain, remainder taken from reference TRBV30 and TRBJ2-7, is SQTIHQWPATLVQPVGSPLSLECTVEGTSNPNLYWYRQAAGRGLQLLFYSVGIGQISSEVPQNLSASRPQDRQFILSSKKLLLSDSGFYLCAWWNRDMTFGPGTRLTVT.

This chain joins TRBV15 and TRBJ2-7, with 9 bases identical to TRBD1. CDR3 size: 15 residues. CDR1 LNHNV and CDR2 YYDKDF come from the germline V gene (reference sequence). J lost 3 bases, V lost 4 bases, and 7 bases had no gene match. The CDR3 loop is CATSKIRDRDYEQYF. Here the CDR3 DNA reads TGTGCCACCAGCAAGATCCGGGACAGGGACTACGAGCAGTACTTC.

The rearrangement links TRBV7-3 to TRBJ2-1, with a possible D match to TRBD1 (5 bases). V lost 3 bases and J lost 3, with 12 bases in between. Germline V gene lookup returns CDR1 SGHTA and CDR2 FQGTGA. The CDR3 contains 15 residues. This CDR3 is CASSFGQGIYNEQFF. CDR3 nucleotide sequence: TGTGCCAGCAGCTTCGGGCAGGGCATCTACAATGAGCAGTTCTTC.

The V call is TRBV5-1, the J call TRBJ2-7; 9 nucleotides agree with TRBD2. Germline CDR1 is SGHRS and CDR2 is YFSETQ. J was trimmed by 2 bases and V by 0 bases; bases with no gene match: 3. The CDR3 consists of 15 residues. CDR3 in amino acids: CASSLAASGTYEQYF. The CDR3 region has the DNA TGCGCCAGCAGCTTGGCCGCTAGCGGGACCTACGAGCAGTACTTC.

The chain uses TRBV7-3 and TRBJ2-1; 9 bases are a match to TRBD2. Germline V gene sequence: CDR1 SGHTA, CDR2 FQGTGA. The trim removed 2 bases at V and 3 bases at J, leaving 11 bases unmatched. The CDR3 is 18 amino acids. The CDR3 nucleotides read TGTGCCAGCAGCTTATTTGCCCGGACTAGCGAGATCTACAATGAGCAGTTCTTC. It encodes CASSLFARTSEIYNEQFF.

V and J are TRBV12-3 or TRBV12-4 and TRBJ2-3, with 9 bases fitting TRBD2. The CDR3 spans 13 residues. Trimming cost V 7 bases and J 6 bases; bases outside gene matches: 5. Written as DNA, the CDR3 is TGTGCCAGCAACGCGGGGGGGGTCGATACGCAGTATTTT. Its protein is CASNAGGVDTQYF.

The chain is built from TRBV9 and TRBJ1-1; D gene unclear. The V and J ends lost 4 bases and 7 bases respectively, with 8 bases between them. The length of the CDR3 is 11 residues. CDR1 SGDLS and CDR2 YYNGEE come from the germline V gene. The CDR3 DNA reads as TGTGCCAGCAGCCCACAGAGTGAAGCTTTCTTT. This encodes CASSPQSEAFF.

The rearrangement links TRBV30 to TRBJ2-3; no definite D call. Germline V lookup: CDR1 GTSNPN, CDR2 SVGIG (reference sequence). V shed 7 bases and J shed 1 base, with 9 bases lying between them. The CDR3 is 12 residues long. The CDR3 DNA sequence: TGTGCCTCCACCCCAGGCACAGATACGCAGTATTTT. It translates to CASTPGTDTQYF.

This sequence joins TRBV6-4 and TRBJ2-2; 7 bases agree with TRBD2. Germline V CDR1 and CDR2: MRHNA, SNTAGT. The CDR3 length is 13 residues. V dropped 6 bases and J dropped 7; count of bases not matched to a gene: 5. In DNA form, the CDR3 reads TGTGCCAGCAGGGCGGGAGATGTCGGGGAGCTGTTTTTT. This encodes CASRAGDVGELFF.

The chain joins TRBV6-2 or TRBV6-3 to TRBJ2-2; D call uncertain. The CDR3 extends over 16 amino acids. Per the germline V gene, CDR1 is MNHEY and CDR2 is SVGEGT. The V and J ends lost 0 bases and 4 bases respectively, with 12 bases between them. The CDR3: CASSYSMVRGTGELFF. Here the CDR3 DNA reads TGTGCCAGCAGTTACTCGATGGTACGCGGCACCGGGGAGCTGTTTTTT.

The V call is TRBV5-1, the J call TRBJ2-1, with a weak D call TRBD2 (6 bases). The CDR3 runs to 16 residues. The germline gives CDR1 SGHRS, CDR2 YFSETQ. Trimming shortened V by 2 bases and J by 8 bases, and 20 bases separated the two germline ends. The DNA of the CDR3 is TGCGCCAGCAGCTTAACAAGACTTAGCGGTGCTGATGAGCAGTTCTTC. This codes for CASSLTRLSGADEQFF.

The V and J genes are TRBV27 and TRBJ2-3; weak D call: TRBD1 (6 bases). V lost 4 bases and J 5 bases, leaving 16 bases between the germline ends. Germline CDR1 is MNHEY and CDR2 is SMNVEV (reference sequence). The CDR3 length is 15 residues. This chain's CDR3 is CASSSPLRGLDTQYF. The CDR3 DNA reads TGTGCCAGCAGTTCGCCCCTCAGGGGATTAGATACGCAGTATTTT.

Details on this clone: Mismatch with germline at one junction end may stem from a read error. The gene calls are TRBV7-2 and TRBJ2-5; 11 bases agree with TRBD2. Germline V gene lookup returns CDR1 SGHTA and CDR2 FQGNSA. The CDR3 sequence is 14 residues long. CDR3 DNA: TGTGCCAGCAGCCTAGCGGGAGGAGGGGAGACCCAGTACTTC. Amino acids: CASSLAGGGETQYF.